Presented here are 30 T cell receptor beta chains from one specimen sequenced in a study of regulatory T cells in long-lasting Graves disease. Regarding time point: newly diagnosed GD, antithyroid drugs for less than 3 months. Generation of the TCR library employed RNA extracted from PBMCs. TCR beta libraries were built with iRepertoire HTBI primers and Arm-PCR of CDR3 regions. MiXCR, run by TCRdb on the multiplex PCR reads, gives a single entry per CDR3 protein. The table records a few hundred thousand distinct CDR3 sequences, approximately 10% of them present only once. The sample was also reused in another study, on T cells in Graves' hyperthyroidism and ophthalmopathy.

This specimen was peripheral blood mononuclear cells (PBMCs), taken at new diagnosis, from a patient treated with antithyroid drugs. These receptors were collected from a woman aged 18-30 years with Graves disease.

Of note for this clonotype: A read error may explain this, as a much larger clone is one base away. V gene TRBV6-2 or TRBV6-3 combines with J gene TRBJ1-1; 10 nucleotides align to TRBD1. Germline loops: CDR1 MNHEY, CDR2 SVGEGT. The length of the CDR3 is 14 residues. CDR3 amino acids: CASSRQGASTGAFF. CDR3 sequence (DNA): TGTGCCAGCAGCAGACAGGGGGCGTCCACTGGAGCTTTCTTT.

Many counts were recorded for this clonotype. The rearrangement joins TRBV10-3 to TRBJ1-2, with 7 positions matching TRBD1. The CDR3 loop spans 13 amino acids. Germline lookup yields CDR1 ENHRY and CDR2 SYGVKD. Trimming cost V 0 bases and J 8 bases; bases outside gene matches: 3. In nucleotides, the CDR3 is TGTGCCATCAGTGAGTCGACAGGGATAGGCTACACCTTC. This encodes CAISESTGIGYTF.

CDR3: CASSLGRGAGQPQHF. CDR3 nucleotides: TGTGCCAGCAGCTTAGGCCGTGGTGCGGGTCAGCCCCAGCATTTT. The genes are TRBV13 and TRBJ1-5; D ambiguous. The CDR3 consists of 15 residues. V lost 0 bases and J 6 bases, leaving 12 bases between the germline ends. The germline V gene encodes CDR1 PRHDT and CDR2 FYEKMQ (reference sequence).

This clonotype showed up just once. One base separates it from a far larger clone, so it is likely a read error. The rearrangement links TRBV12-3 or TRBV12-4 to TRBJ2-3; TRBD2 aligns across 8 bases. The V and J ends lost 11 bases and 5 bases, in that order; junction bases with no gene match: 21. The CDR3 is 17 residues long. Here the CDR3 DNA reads TGTGCCGCCAGTGATCCACGTGGAGCGGGAGCTCAAGATACGCAGTATTTT. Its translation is CAASDPRGAGAQDTQYF.

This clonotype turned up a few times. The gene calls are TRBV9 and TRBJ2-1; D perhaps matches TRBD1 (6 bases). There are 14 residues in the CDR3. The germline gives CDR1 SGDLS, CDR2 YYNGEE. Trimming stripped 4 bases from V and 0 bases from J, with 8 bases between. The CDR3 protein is CASSTGSSYNEQFF. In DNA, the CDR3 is TGTGCCAGCAGCACAGGGAGCTCCTACAATGAGCAGTTCTTC.

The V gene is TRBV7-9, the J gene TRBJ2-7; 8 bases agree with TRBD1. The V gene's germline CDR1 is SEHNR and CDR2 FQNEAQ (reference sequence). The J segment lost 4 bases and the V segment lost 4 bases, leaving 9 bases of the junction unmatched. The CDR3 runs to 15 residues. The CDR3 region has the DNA TGTGCCAGCAGCTCTGAGGACAGGGTACAATACGAGCAGTACTTC. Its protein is CASSSEDRVQYEQYF.

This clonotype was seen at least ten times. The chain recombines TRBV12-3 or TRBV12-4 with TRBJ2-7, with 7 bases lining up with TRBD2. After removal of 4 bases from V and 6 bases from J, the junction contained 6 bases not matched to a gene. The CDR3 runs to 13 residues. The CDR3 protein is CASSWGGPGEQYF. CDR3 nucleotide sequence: TGTGCCAGCAGTTGGGGAGGGCCAGGCGAGCAGTACTTC.

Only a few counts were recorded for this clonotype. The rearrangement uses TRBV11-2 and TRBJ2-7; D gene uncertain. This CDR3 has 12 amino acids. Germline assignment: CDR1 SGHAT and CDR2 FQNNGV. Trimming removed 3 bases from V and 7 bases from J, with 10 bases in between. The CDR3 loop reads CASSFLVGEQYF. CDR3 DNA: TGTGCCAGCAGCTTCCTAGTGGGGGAGCAGTACTTC.

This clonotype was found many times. The CDR3 protein is CASSPARGIDTEAFF. The CDR3 bases are TGTGCCAGCAGCCCCGCAAGGGGGATAGACACTGAAGCTTTCTTT. The chain links TRBV7-9 to TRBJ1-1, with a possible D match to TRBD1 (6 bases). Germline V lookup: CDR1 SEHNR, CDR2 FQNEAQ (reference sequence). The length of the CDR3 is 15 residues. Trimming left V 5 bases short and J 3 bases short, with 16 bases between. The full variable domain, its missing parts supplied by reference TRBV7-9 and TRBJ1-1, is DTGVSQNPRHKITKRGQNVTFRCDPISEHNRLYWYRQTLGQGPEFLTYFQNEAQLEKSRLLSDRFSAERPKGSFSTLEIQRTEQGDSAMYLCASSPARGIDTEAFFGQGTRLTVV.

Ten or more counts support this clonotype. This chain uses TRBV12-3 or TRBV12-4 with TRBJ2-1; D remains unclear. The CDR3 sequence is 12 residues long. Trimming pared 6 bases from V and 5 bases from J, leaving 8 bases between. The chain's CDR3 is CASRLWDNEQFF. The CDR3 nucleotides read TGTGCCAGCAGATTGTGGGACAATGAGCAGTTCTTC.

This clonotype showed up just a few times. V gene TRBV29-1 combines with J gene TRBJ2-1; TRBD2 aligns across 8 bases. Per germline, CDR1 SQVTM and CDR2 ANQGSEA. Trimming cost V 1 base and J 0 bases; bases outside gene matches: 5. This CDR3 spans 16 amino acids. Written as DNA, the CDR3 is TGCAGCGTTGAAGGCGGGACTAGGAGCTCCTACAATGAGCAGTTCTTC. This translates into CSVEGGTRSSYNEQFF.

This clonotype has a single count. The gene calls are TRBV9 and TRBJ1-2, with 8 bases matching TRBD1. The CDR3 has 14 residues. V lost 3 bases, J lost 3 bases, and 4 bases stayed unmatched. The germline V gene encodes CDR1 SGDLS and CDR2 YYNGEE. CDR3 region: CASSGHRGDYGYTF. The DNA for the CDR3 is TGTGCCAGCAGCGGACACAGGGGGGACTATGGCTACACCTTC.

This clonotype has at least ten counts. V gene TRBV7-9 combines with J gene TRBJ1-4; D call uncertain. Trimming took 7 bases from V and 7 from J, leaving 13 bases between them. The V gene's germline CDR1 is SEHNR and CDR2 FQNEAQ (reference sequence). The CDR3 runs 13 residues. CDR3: CASTLEAFEKLFF. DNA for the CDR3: TGTGCCAGCACCCTCGAGGCGTTTGAAAAACTGTTTTTT.

The CDR3 region is CASSLGVAQETQYF. DNA of the CDR3: TGTGCCAGCAGCTTAGGGGTTGCACAAGAGACCCAGTACTTC. This rearrangement joins TRBV7-6 to TRBJ2-5, with no clear D. This CDR3 region has 14 residues. V lost 1 base and J 2 bases, leaving 8 bases between the germline ends. CDR1 and CDR2 (germline): SGHVS, FNYEAQ.

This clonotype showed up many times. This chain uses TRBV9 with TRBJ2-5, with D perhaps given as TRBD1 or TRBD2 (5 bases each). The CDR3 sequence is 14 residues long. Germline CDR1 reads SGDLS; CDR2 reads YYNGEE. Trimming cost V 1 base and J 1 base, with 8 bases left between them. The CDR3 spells CASSVSGGQETQYF. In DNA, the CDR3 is TGTGCCAGCAGCGTAAGTGGGGGCCAAGAGACCCAGTACTTC.

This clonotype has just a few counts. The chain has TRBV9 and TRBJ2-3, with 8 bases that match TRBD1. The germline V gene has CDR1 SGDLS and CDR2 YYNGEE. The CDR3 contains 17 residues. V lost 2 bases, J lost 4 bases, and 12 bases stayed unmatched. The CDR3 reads CASSVDRGFLAADTQYF. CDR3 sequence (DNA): TGTGCCAGCAGCGTTGACAGGGGTTTCCTCGCCGCAGATACGCAGTATTTT.

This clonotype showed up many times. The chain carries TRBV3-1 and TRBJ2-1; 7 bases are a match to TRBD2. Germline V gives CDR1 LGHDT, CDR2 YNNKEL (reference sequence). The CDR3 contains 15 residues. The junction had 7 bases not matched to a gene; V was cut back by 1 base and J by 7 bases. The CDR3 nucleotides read TGTGCCAGCAGCCAAGTGACGGGGAGGGAAAATGAGCAGTTCTTC. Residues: CASSQVTGRENEQFF.

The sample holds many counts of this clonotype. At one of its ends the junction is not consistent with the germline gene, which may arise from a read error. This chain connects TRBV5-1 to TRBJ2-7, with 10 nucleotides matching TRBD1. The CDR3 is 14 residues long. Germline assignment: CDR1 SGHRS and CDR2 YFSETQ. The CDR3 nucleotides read TGTGCCAGCAGCTTAGGGGACAGGGGCTACGAGCAGTACTTC. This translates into CASSLGDRGYEQYF.

The CDR3 protein is CASSPVTSGPPYNEQFF. CDR3 coding DNA: TGTGCCAGTAGTCCAGTGACTAGCGGGCCCCCCTACAATGAGCAGTTCTTC. This chain connects TRBV19 to TRBJ2-1, with 10 bases lining up with TRBD2. Trimming removed 5 bases from V and 2 bases from J; junction bases left unmatched: 9. Germline CDR1 LNHDA, CDR2 SQIVND (reference sequence). The CDR3 runs to 17 residues.

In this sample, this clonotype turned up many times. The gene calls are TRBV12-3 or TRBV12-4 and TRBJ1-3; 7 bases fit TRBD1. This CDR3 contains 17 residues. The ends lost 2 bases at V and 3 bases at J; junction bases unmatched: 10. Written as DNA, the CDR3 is TGTGCCAGCAGTTTACCCGGGGGACAGACGTTTGGAAACACCATATATTTT. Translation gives CASSLPGGQTFGNTIYF.

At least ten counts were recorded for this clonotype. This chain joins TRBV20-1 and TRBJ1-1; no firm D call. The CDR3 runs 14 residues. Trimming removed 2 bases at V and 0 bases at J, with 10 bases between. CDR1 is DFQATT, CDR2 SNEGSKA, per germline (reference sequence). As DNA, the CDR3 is TGCAGTGCTAGATTCATGGCCATGAACACTGAAGCTTTCTTT. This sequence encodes CSARFMAMNTEAFF.

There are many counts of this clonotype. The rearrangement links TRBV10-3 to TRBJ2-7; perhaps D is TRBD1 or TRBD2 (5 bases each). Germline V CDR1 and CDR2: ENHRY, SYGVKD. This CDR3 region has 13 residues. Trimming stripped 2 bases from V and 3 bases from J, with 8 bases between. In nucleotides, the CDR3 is TGTGCCATCAGTGAGGGGGGAGACTACGAGCAGTACTTC. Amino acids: CAISEGGDYEQYF.

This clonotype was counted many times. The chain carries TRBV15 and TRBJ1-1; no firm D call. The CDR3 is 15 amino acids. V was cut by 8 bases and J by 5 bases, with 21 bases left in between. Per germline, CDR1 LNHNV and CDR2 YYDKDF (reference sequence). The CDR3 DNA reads TGTGCCACCGGCCCCGAAGGTTTTTTGGGTACTGAAGCTTTCTTT. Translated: CATGPEGFLGTEAFF.

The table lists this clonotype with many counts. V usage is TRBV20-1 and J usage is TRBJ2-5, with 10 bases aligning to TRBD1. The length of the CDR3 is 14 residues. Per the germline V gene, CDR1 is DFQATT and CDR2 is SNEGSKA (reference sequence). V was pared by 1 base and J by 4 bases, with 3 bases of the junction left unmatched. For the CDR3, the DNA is TGCAGTGCTAGAGGGGACAGGGGCGCAGAGACCCAGTACTTC. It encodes CSARGDRGAETQYF.

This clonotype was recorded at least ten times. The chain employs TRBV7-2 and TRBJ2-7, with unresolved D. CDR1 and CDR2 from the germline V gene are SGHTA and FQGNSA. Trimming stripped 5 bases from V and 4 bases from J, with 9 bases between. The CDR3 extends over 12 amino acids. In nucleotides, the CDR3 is TGTGCCAGCAGCCATGACACATACGAGCAGTACTTC. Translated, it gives CASSHDTYEQYF.

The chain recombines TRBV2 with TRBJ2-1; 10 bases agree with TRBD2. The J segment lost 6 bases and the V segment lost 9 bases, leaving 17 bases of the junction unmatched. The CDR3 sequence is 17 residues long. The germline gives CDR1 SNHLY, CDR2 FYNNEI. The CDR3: CASPLRSSGGGFNEQFF. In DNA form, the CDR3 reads TGTGCCAGTCCCTTACGGTCTAGCGGGGGTGGATTCAATGAGCAGTTCTTC.

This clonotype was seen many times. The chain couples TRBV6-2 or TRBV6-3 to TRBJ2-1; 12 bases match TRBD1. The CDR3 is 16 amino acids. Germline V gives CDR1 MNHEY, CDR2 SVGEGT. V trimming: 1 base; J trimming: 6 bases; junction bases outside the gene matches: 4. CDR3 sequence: CASSYLPGQGANEQFF. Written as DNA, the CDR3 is TGTGCCAGCAGTTACTTACCGGGACAGGGGGCCAATGAGCAGTTCTTC.

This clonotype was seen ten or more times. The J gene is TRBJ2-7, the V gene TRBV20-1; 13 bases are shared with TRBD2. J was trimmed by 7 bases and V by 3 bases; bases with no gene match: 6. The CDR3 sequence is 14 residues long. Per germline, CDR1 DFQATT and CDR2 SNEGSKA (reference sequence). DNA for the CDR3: TGCAGTGCTAGTCTTGGACTAGCGGGAGTTGAGCAGTACTTC. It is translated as CSASLGLAGVEQYF.

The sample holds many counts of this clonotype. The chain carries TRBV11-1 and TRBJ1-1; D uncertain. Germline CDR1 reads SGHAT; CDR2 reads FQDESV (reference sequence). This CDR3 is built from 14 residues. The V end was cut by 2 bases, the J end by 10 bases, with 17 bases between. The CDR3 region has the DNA TGTGCCAGCAGCTTAAATAGGGTCGGGGTTGGAGCTTTCTTT. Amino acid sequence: CASSLNRVGVGAFF.

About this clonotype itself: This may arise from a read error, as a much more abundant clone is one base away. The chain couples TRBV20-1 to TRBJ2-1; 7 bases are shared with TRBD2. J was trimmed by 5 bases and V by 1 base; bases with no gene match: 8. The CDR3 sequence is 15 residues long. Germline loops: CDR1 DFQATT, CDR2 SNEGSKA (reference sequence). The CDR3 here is CSARVRAGADNEQFF. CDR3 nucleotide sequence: TGCAGTGCTAGAGTCCGGGCGGGAGCGGACAATGAGCAGTTCTTC.